This TCR beta chain was obtained from a study of T cells in Graves' hyperthyroidism and ophthalmopathy. Across the study: Peripheral blood was acquired at first diagnosis, ahead of any therapy whatsoever. Regarding the study as a whole: Most expanded thyroid clonotypes above 0.001 also appeared in blood. With a median lead of about 6.9 months before onset, the model predicted ophthalmopathy.

Newly diagnosed patients aged 18 to 65 had hyperthyroidism of under 2 months' duration. Per the germline V gene, CDR1 is SGHVS and CDR2 is FNYEAQ. This CDR3 contains 16 residues. The V gene end was trimmed by 5 bases and the J gene end by 6 bases; junction bases not matched to a gene: 14. Amplified regions were TCR beta CDR3 sequences from RNA transcripts. Carried out on the TCR CDR3, a first-round RT-PCR used the HTBI primer set. One entry per CDR3 protein results from TCRdb running MiXCR on the multiplex PCR reads. The sample includes some 510,000 distinct CDR3 sequences, 20% to 25% of them seen just once. This clonotype was picked up a small number of times. Its antigen is undetermined.

The sequencing input was blood. The source of this sequence is a man aged 18 to 30 with Graves' hyperthyroidism. V usage is TRBV7-6 and J usage is TRBJ2-7; 9 bases map to TRBD2. The CDR3 DNA sequence: TGTGCCAGCAGCCCGACTAGCGGTCCCCTCTTGGGCGAGCAGTACTTC. It yields the protein CASSPTSGPLLGEQYF.